This T cell receptor beta chain comes out of a study of blood T cell repertoires in COVID-19. Study context: Sites in the United States, Italy and Spain provided acute and convalescent COVID-19 samples.

This clone was counted between two and nine times. The CDR3 covers 13 residues. J gave up 4 bases and V 6 bases, and 4 bases lay outside the gene matches. Germline values: CDR1 SQVTM, CDR2 ANQGSEA. Generated by immunoSEQ multiplex PCR, the TCRdb table keeps only in-frame clones and is missing some. The repertoire holds 200,000 to 250,000 clones, with roughly 82% as singletons. This chain connects TRBV29-1 to TRBJ2-5; 11 bases fit TRBD2. The sample consisted of peripheral blood. This TCR derives from an elderly man with acute or convalescent COVID-19. The CDR3 DNA reads as TGCAGCGTGAGGACTAGCGGGTCAGAGACCCAGTACTTC. Encoded protein: CSVRTSGSETQYF.